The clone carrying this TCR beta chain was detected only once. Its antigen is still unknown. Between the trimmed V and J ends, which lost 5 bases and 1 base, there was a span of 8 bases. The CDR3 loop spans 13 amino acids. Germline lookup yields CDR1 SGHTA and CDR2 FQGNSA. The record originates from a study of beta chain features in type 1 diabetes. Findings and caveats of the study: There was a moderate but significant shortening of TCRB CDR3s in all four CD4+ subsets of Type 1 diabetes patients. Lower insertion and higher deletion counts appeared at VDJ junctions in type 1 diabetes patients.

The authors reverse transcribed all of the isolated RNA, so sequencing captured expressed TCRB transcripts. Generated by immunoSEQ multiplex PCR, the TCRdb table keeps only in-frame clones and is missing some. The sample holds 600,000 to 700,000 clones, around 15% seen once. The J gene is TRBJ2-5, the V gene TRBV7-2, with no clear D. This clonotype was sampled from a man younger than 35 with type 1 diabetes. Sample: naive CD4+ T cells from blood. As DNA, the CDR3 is TGTGCCAGCAGCGTCCAGAGCCAAGAGACCCAGTACTTC. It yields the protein CASSVQSQETQYF.